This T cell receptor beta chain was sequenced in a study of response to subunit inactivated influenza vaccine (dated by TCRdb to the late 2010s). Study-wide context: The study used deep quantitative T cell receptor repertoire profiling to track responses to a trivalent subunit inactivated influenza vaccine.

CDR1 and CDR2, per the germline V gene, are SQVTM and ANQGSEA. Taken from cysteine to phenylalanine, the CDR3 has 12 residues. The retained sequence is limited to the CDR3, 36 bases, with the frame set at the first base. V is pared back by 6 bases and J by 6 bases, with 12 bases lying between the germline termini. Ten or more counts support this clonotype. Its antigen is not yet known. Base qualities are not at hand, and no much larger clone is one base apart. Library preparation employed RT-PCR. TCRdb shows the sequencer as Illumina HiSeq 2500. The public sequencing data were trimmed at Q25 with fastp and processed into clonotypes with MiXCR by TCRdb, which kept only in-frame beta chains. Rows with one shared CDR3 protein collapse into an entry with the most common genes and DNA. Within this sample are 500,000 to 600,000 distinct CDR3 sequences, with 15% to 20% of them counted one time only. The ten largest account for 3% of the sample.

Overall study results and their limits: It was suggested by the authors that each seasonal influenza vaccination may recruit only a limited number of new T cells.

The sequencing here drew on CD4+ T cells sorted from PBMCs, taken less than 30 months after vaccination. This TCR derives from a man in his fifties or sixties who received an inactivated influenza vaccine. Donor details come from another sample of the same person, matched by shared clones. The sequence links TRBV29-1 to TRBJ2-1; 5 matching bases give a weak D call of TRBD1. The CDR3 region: CSVGASSNEQFF. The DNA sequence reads TGCAGCGTAGGGGCATCAAGCAATGAGCAGTTCTTC.